What follows is one TCR beta chain and its context. These data are taken from a study of blood T cell repertoires in COVID-19. Study at large: Some COVID-19 samples were acute and others convalescent; all came from the United States, Italy and Spain. Sample material is recorded as cDNA or gDNA derived from T cells, B-cell-depleted T cells, or PBMCs.

Per the original methods: Nucleated cell counts were estimated from reference gene primer amplification. Generated by immunoSEQ multiplex PCR, the TCRdb table keeps only in-frame clones and is missing some. The V and J calls and clone size are taken from that table; D and trimming were inferred from the DNA. In the table there are 55,000 to 75,000 clones, 80% of which are singletons. Looked up from germline, CDR1 is MDHEN and CDR2 is SYDVKM. Trimming left V 5 bases short and J 1 base short, with 11 bases between. The CDR3 covers 14 residues. The receptor was derived from a human donor in a cohort sampled during active COVID-19. V gene TRBV28 combines with J gene TRBJ1-1; D gene unclear. Material for sequencing was peripheral blood. This chain's CDR3 is CASSLPVGNTEAFF. For the CDR3, the DNA is TGTGCCAGCAGTCTCCCGGTCGGGAACACTGAAGCTTTCTTT.